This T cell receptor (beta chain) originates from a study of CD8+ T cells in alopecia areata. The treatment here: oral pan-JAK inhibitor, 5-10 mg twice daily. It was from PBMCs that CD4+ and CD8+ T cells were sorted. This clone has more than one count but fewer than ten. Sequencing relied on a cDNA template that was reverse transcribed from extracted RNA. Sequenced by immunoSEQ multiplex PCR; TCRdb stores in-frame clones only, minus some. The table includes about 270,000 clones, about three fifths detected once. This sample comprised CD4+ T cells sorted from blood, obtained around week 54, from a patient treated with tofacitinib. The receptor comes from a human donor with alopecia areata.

The CDR3 DNA follows: TGTGCCAGCTCAATGGGCGCATACACTGAAGCTTTCTTT. Residues: CASSMGAYTEAFF. This chain connects TRBV18 to TRBJ1-1; no clear D. Trimming stripped 5 bases from V and 3 bases from J, with 10 bases between. In germline, CDR1 is KGHSH, CDR2 LQKENI. The CDR3 extends over 13 amino acids.